This T cell receptor (beta chain) was sequenced in a study of T cells after yellow fever vaccination (dated by TCRdb to between 2018 and 2021). With respect to the entire study: Libraries from fractions with low cell numbers were prepared with the SMART-Seq v4 Ultra Low Input RNA kit. To follow T-cell clones before and after both primary and booster YFV17D yellow fever vaccination, bulk TCR alpha and beta repertoires underwent longitudinal sequencing. Two healthy male donors, one aged 18 to 30 and one aged 30 to 40 years, made up the cohort. Blood samples were taken at several timepoints before and after primary and secondary immunization, and bulk PBMC replicates and cell subsets were isolated.

Reads for this sample came from an Illumina NovaSeq 6000. TCR cDNA was made using 5'RACE template switching, a step that added a universal primer site and unique molecular identifiers. cDNA synthesis was primed from both the TCR alpha and TCR beta constant segments. Library amplification used two PCR steps, and the second PCR step added sample barcodes and sequencing adapters. Libraries were sequenced on Illumina HiSeq 2500 (2x100 bp) or NovaSeq (2x150 bp). In the paper's pipeline: MIGEC was used to demultiplex reads and collapse the reads into UMI consensus sequences, and MiXCR was used for V(D)J alignment. Clonotypes responding to the vaccine were identified with edgeR on replicate PBMC samples, with the criteria of FDR below 0.01 and a log2 fold change above 5 up to day 15. CD4 or CD8 identity was assigned to each bulk clonotype according to whether the clonotype was present at higher abundance in the sequenced CD4 repertoire or the sequenced CD8 repertoire. TCRdb reanalyzed the raw reads on its own, using fastp at Q25 for trimming and MiXCR for clone calling, and kept in-frame beta chains. For every CDR3 protein sequence, its rows merge into one entry that carries the most common genes and DNA. What appears here as the V and J calls and clone size reflects TCRdb's work, not the paper's. This sample is represented by under 100,000 distinct CDR3 sequences; about 6% of them were singletons. More than 40% of the sample lies in the top ten.

The treatment or condition tag for this specimen amounts to: live attenuated yellow fever vaccine strain. PBMCs were isolated from peripheral blood using a standard Ficoll-Paque protocol. Dynabeads CD4 and CD8 positive selection kits were used to isolate the CD4 and CD8 T-cell fractions. TriZol was used to extract RNA from bulk PBMCs, from CD4 and CD8 fractions, and from dextramer-positive and dextramer-negative fractions. V gives up 0 bases and J gives up 3 bases, and the segment between their germline ends measures 12 bases. Reading the germline V gene (reference sequence) gives CDR1 LGHDT and CDR2 YNNKEL. Including the terminal cysteine and phenylalanine, the CDR3 comprises 15 residues. Only the CDR3 region is kept as DNA, spanning 45 bases read in frame from base 1. The paper as a whole reports these results and caveats: The study included only a couple of donors, which limits how far the findings can be generalized. After the booster, most clones that had expanded after primary vaccination were detected again (nearly 97% of CD4 and 88% of CD8), suggesting broad maintenance of memory. The secondary T-cell response was found to be weaker but faster than the primary response, with a peak reached on day 5 rather than on day 15. A small share of clonotypes was detected in both CD4 and CD8 compartments, with the overlap likely arising from convergent recombination. FACS-sorted repertoires could contain abundant contaminating clonotypes from the bulk population, so computational filtering was required.

With respect to this clonotype: The antigen this receptor binds is unknown. No clone much larger than this one lies a single base away; base qualities are absent.

The specimen was CD8+ T cells sorted from PBMCs, collected 10 days after the yellow fever booster vaccination. The TCR was taken from a man between 18 and 29 years old who received the YFV17D yellow fever vaccine. The V and J genes are TRBV3-1 and TRBJ2-7; the D gene is unclear. The nucleotide sequence reads TGTGCCAGCAGCCAAGAATTCCAGGAGTTCTACGAGCAGTACTTC. This is translated as CASSQEFQEFYEQYF.